The 16 T cell receptor beta chains given below trace back to one sample, sequenced in a study of T cells in tuberculosis. TCRdb's table, derived via immunoSEQ multiplex PCR, lists solely in-frame clones and lacks some. The sample lists about 34,000 clones; approximately 89% were seen once. The sample taken for sequencing was PBMCs. Every receptor here comes from a donor between 10 and 35 years old with latent tuberculosis or without tuberculosis infection.

The rearrangement uses TRBV19 and TRBJ2-2, with 9 bases matching TRBD1. Looked up from germline, CDR1 is LNHDA and CDR2 is SQIVND (reference sequence). The CDR3 is 17 residues long. Unmatched junction bases numbered 9, after V lost 6 bases and J lost 1 base. The CDR3 coding sequence is TGTGCCAGTAGCAGGGGAAGGGACAGGGAGAACACCGGGGAGCTGTTTTTT. Translation gives CASSRGRDRENTGELFF.

The chain recombines TRBV29-1 with TRBJ2-7; 8 bases match TRBD1. Germline V gene lookup returns CDR1 SQVTM and CDR2 ANQGSEA. V dropped 4 bases and J dropped 4; count of bases not matched to a gene: 6. This CDR3 is 13 amino acids long. The CDR3 spells CSVAGRGRYEQYF. The DNA for the CDR3 is TGCAGCGTTGCGGGCAGGGGGCGTTACGAGCAGTACTTC.

This clone was detected once. This chain connects TRBV15 to TRBJ2-2; 8 bases match TRBD1. Germline V lookup: CDR1 LNHNV, CDR2 YYDKDF (reference sequence). Germline trimming cut 2 bases from V and 5 bases from J; bases unmatched to any gene: 7. The CDR3 loop spans 16 amino acids. The CDR3 region has the DNA TGTGCCACCAGCAGATACGGACAGGGACGAACCGGGGAGCTGTTTTTT. Translating gives CATSRYGQGRTGELFF.

The genes are TRBV5-4 and TRBJ2-7, with TRBD2 as a possible D gene (5 bases). The length of the CDR3 is 15 residues. Looked up from germline, CDR1 is SGHNT and CDR2 is YYREEE (reference sequence). Trimming removed 5 bases from V and 3 bases from J, with 18 bases in between. CDR3 protein: CASRRTGSGGYEQYF. For the CDR3, the DNA is TGTGCCAGCAGACGTACGGGGTCTGGTGGCTACGAGCAGTACTTC.

V usage is TRBV5-1 and J usage is TRBJ1-4; 7 nucleotides agree with TRBD1. This CDR3 has 14 residues. V shed 4 bases, J shed 6 bases, and the junction held 6 bases outside the gene matches. CDR1 and CDR2 (germline): SGHRS, YFSETQ. The DNA of the CDR3 is TGCGCCAGCAGCATACAGGGGCGAGATGAAAAACTGTTTTTT. It yields the protein CASSIQGRDEKLFF.

V gene TRBV10-3 combines with J gene TRBJ2-2, with D perhaps TRBD2 (6 bases). The CDR3 is 15 amino acids. V was pared by 8 bases and J by 5 bases, with 18 bases between. The germline gives CDR1 ENHRY, CDR2 SYGVKD. CDR3 sequence (DNA): TGTGCCATCCCGAGGGAGCGGAGGGGAACCGGGGAGCTGTTTTTT. Protein: CAIPRERRGTGELFF.

V usage is TRBV28 and J usage is TRBJ2-7, with 9 positions matching TRBD1. Germline values: CDR1 MDHEN, CDR2 SYDVKM. The CDR3 covers 14 residues. The V segment lost 6 bases and the J segment 2 bases; nucleotides outside the gene matches: 5. CDR3 nucleotides: TGTGCCAGCAGCCCCGGGACAGGGCCCTACGAGCAGTACTTC. It codes for CASSPGTGPYEQYF.

This clone was seen more than once but under ten times. J is TRBJ1-5 and V is TRBV28; the D is unclear. Germline CDR1 MDHEN, CDR2 SYDVKM. The CDR3 sequence is 15 residues long. The V gene lost 3 bases and the J gene lost 1 base, with 10 bases spanning the gap. The CDR3 bases are TGTGCCAGCAGTTTGGAGCCGGCGAGCAATCAGCCCCAGCATTTT. Translating it yields CASSLEPASNQPQHF.

The rearrangement links TRBV5-4 to TRBJ2-2, with D tentatively TRBD1 (6 bases). Germline CDR1 reads SGHNT; CDR2 reads YYREEE (reference sequence). This CDR3 has 14 amino acids. V was pared by 4 bases and J by 8 bases, with 15 bases between. The CDR3 sequence: CASSDVGGPGELFF. The CDR3 bases are TGTGCCAGCAGCGACGTAGGGGGACCGGGGGAGCTGTTTTTT.

V is TRBV28 and J is TRBJ2-3; no definite D call. There are 11 residues in the CDR3. CDR1 is MDHEN, CDR2 SYDVKM, per germline. Trimming stripped 6 bases from V and 5 bases from J, with 6 bases between. The CDR3 DNA sequence: TGTGCCAGCAGCTCCGGAGATACGCAGTATTTT. The encoded protein is CASSSGDTQYF. Complete variable domain (other parts from reference TRBV28 and TRBJ2-3): DVKVTQSSRYLVKRTGEKVFLECVQDMDHENMFWYRQDPGLGLRLIYFSYDVKMKEKGDIPEGYSVSREKKERFSLILESASTNQTSMYLCASSSGDTQYFGPGTRLTVL.

The chain recombines TRBV7-8 with TRBJ1-5, with 9 bases aligning to TRBD1. The CDR3 has 15 amino acids. J gave up 7 bases and V 4 bases, and 8 bases lay outside the gene matches. Germline V gene lookup returns CDR1 SGHVS and CDR2 FQNEAQ. CDR3 in amino acids: CASSSGTGTRQPQHF. CDR3 DNA: TGTGCCAGCAGCTCCGGGACAGGGACGAGACAGCCCCAGCATTTT.

The V gene is TRBV28, the J gene TRBJ2-7, with a tentative D call TRBD1 (6 bases). The CDR3 sequence is 12 residues long. V gave up 4 bases and J gave up 6 bases, with 10 bases separating them. Germline CDR1 reads MDHEN; CDR2 reads SYDVKM. The CDR3 bases are TGTGCCAGCAGTTCAGGGGTCCTCGAGCAGTACTTC. Its protein product is CASSSGVLEQYF.

This clone has just a few counts. The rearrangement uses TRBV7-9 and TRBJ1-2, with 8 bases lining up with TRBD1. This CDR3 spans 13 amino acids. The germline V gene has CDR1 SEHNR and CDR2 FQNEAQ (reference sequence). V lost 7 bases, J lost 4 bases, and 5 bases stayed unmatched. CDR3 sequence (DNA): TGTGCCAGCATGCCAGGGGGCGTCTATGGCTACACCTTC. Its translation: CASMPGGVYGYTF.

The chain uses TRBV5-1 and TRBJ2-1; TRBD1 is a possible D gene (6 bases). The CDR3 contains 15 residues. Trimming shortened V by 4 bases and J by 0 bases, and 11 bases separated the two germline ends. From germline, CDR1 is SGHRS and CDR2 YFSETQ. For the CDR3, the DNA is TGCGCCAGCAGCCCTGGACAGACCTCCTACAATGAGCAGTTCTTC. As protein: CASSPGQTSYNEQFF.

The chain links TRBV11-2 to TRBJ2-7; the match to TRBD1 covers 7 bases. The V and J ends lost 5 bases and 0 bases, in that order; junction bases with no gene match: 13. Per germline, CDR1 SGHAT and CDR2 FQNNGV. The length of the CDR3 is 17 residues. The CDR3 nucleotides read TGTGCCAGCAGCACCCTTAACGGGACAGTTAACTCCTACGAGCAGTACTTC. It is translated as CASSTLNGTVNSYEQYF.

In the case of this clone: The sample carries other DNA sequences with the same CDR3. This chain uses TRBV28 with TRBJ2-7; TRBD2 is a possible D gene (6 bases). Trimming took 2 bases from V and 4 from J, leaving 6 bases between them. Germline loops: CDR1 MDHEN, CDR2 SYDVKM. CDR3 length equals 12 residues. The CDR3 protein is CASSLSGYEQYF. CDR3 DNA sequence: TGTGCCAGCAGTTTAAGCGGGTACGAGCAGTACTTC.